The source of this T cell receptor beta chain is a study of tumor-infiltrating lymphocytes in primary liver carcinoma (dated by TCRdb to 2015 to 2018). Background for the entire study: Hepatocellular carcinoma (four) or combined HCC and intrahepatic cholangiocarcinoma (one) was present in the five patients, who were three men and two women aged 30 to 69 years. The tumors of the five patients were staged as T1-T3 N0M0, with maximum diameters ranging from roughly 4 to 10 cm. Each sample produced about 3.5 to 8 million productive TCRbeta reads, and read depth showed no significant difference between tissue types. TCRbeta repertoire sequencing, expression microarrays and whole-exome sequencing were combined in the study across five regions of each liver tumor, with adjacent normal tissue and blood also included. A total of 35 specimens from 5 patients underwent TCRbeta repertoire sequencing, comprising around 25 tumor regions, 5 adjacent noncancerous liver tissues and 5 peripheral blood samples. Technical replicate repertoires showed high reproducibility, with mean shared-clone rates approximately 0.9 and correlation coefficients above 0.95. Results the study describes overall, beyond this receptor: Because sequencing covered only the TCR beta chain and unpaired alpha chains were not captured, true repertoire diversity is likely underestimated. A significantly larger repertoire fraction was made up by the top 250 clones in tumors than in blood (p = 0.039). Repertoire overlap was found to be higher between tumor regions (mean roughly 36%) than between tumor-adjacent (about 17%) or tumor-blood (about 14%) pairs, consistent with antigen-driven expansion. With just 4 to 6 patients in the study, the authors point out that the findings should be validated in a larger study. Because the samples were bulk and unsorted, CD4+ and CD8+ T cell repertoires could not be compared.

The CDR3 covers 11 residues, taking in both the cysteine and the phenylalanine. Solely the CDR3 DNA is kept, with 33 bases framed from the first base. Trimming costs V 4 bases and J 1 base, and their ends lie 4 bases apart. The CDR1 and CDR2 encoded by the germline V gene are SQVTM and ANQGSEA. Using a constant-region primer and ProtoScript II reverse transcriptase, TCRbeta-specific cDNA was reverse-transcribed from 400 to 550 ng total RNA. Three nested multiplex PCR rounds, following a slightly modified ARM-PCR procedure, were used to build the TCRbeta libraries. Each of the first two PCR rounds ran for about 10 cycles and used multiplex TRBV1-TRBV30 forward primers together with a Cbeta reverse primer. Sample barcodes and Illumina adapters were attached in a final 25-cycle PCR using Deep VentR polymerase. Before sequencing, amplicons of 200-500 bp were gel-purified using a QIAquick gel extraction kit. An Illumina HiSeq 2500 was used to sequence the TCRbeta amplicons with 250-bp paired-end reads. Concerning the study's data processing: To recover full CDR3 sequences, reads were quality-trimmed using Trimmomatic v0.33 and paired reads were then merged using FLASH v1.2.11. V, D and J germline segments were assigned to the rearranged TCRbeta sequences using MiGEC v1.2.1b. Clonotype statistics and Shannon-Wiener diversity indices were calculated with VDJtools v1.0.0. To reduce sampling bias, subsequent analyses other than the diversity analysis used only the 250 most abundant clonotypes in each sample. Clones were called with MiXCR by TCRdb after fastp trimmed the public reads at Q25, and only in-frame beta chains were retained. Entries are consolidated by CDR3 protein sequence, retaining the most common genes and DNA. The V and J calls and clone size are TCRdb's, not the authors'. A total of roughly 120,000 distinct CDR3 sequences appear in this sample, around 70% of them only once. The ten largest account for over 6.5% of the sample.

This clonotype occurred many times. Its antigen specificity is not known. Nothing much larger sits one base from this clone, and base qualities are not available. Total RNA and DNA were co-extracted from about 19-30 mg of bulk tissue with the AllPrep DNA/RNA mini kit, without cell sorting. Between late 2015 and early 2016, about five patients in China with histopathologically diagnosed primary liver carcinoma had surgical resection. At the time of sampling, the patients had chronic HBV infection and had not received any treatment. Fresh tumor and adjacent tissue pieces were bisected, with one half stored in RNAlater at -80 degrees C and the other half sent for histology.

This clonotype was sampled from a woman aged 55-75 years with primary liver carcinoma and hepatitis B virus infection. The receptor chain draws on TRBV29-1 and TRBJ1-1; no D gene call is confident. The sequenced sample was tumor-adjacent normal liver tissue. The DNA reads as follows: TGCAGCGTTGTTAAGAACACTGAAGCTTTCTTT. Its protein reads: CSVVKNTEAFF.